This record concerns one TCR beta chain sequence. Its antigen remains unidentified. Trimming at V came to 6 bases and at J to 3 bases, leaving 7 bases not matched to a gene. CDR1 is ENHRY, CDR2 SYGVKD, per germline. The CDR3 sequence is 15 residues long. This sample stems from a study of cytomegalovirus exposure and HLA in healthy donors. Findings of the study overall: For most TCR sequences rarity was the rule, although some public TCRs occurred in many donors. Among donors in an Asian-associated ancestry cluster, a later analysis reportedly found fewer N-insertions than the approximately 700-donor mean.

PCR involved 60 Vbeta and 13 Jbeta primers. TCRdb's table, derived via immunoSEQ multiplex PCR, lists solely in-frame clones and lacks some. In all, the sample yields around 100,000 clones. The clonotype originates from a man between 40 and 49 years old in good health and CMV-seronegative. This chain links TRBV10-3 with TRBJ1-2; 10 bases match TRBD1. The sequenced sample was PBMCs. The CDR3 is CAIRKTGTGDYGYTF. DNA of the CDR3: TGTGCCATCAGAAAGACCGGGACAGGGGACTATGGCTACACCTTC.